This TCR beta chain comes out of a study of OX40 agonist ivuxolimab in advanced cancers. The protocol was immunoSEQ multiplex PCR, while the TCRdb copy is restricted to in-frame clones and leaves out a portion. The sample comprises about 41,000 clones, around 88% of which are singletons, and more than 20% rests with the top ten. Study conclusions and caveats: There was clonal expansion of CD4+ and CD8+ blood T cells by week 6 at 0.1 to 3.0 mg/kg. CD8+ T cells averaged more expanded clones than CD4+.

About this clone: Antigen: not known.

The CDR3 runs 12 residues. V lost 6 bases and J 3 bases, leaving 9 bases between the germline ends. Germline V lookup: CDR1 MDHEN, CDR2 SYDVKM. The chain recombines TRBV28 with TRBJ2-7; possibly TRBD1 for D (6 bases). Sequencing was performed on CD4+ or CD8+ T cells sorted from blood, taken in a trial of the OX40 agonist ivuxolimab. The sequence came from an adult with an advanced solid tumor such as melanoma, head and neck, liver or kidney cancer. The CDR3 reads CASSPQGYEQYF. CDR3 bases: TGTGCCAGCAGCCCACAGGGCTACGAGCAGTACTTC.